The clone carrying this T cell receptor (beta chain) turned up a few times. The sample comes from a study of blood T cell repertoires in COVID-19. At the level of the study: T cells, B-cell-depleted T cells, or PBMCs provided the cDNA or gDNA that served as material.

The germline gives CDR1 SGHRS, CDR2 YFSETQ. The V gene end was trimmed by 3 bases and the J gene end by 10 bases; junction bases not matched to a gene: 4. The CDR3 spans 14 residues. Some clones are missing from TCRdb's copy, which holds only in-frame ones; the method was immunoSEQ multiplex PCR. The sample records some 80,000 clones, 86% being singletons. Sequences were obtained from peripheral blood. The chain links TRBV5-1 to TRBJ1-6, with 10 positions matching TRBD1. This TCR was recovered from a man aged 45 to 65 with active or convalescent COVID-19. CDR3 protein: CASSSGQGESPLHF. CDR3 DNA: TGCGCCAGCAGCTCAGGACAGGGGGAGTCACCCCTCCACTTT.